This is a list of T cell receptor beta chains from one sample in a study of T cells in Graves' hyperthyroidism and ophthalmopathy. TCRdb reprocessed the multiplex PCR reads via MiXCR and lists one record per CDR3 protein. The data contain about 420,000 distinct CDR3 sequences, roughly an eighth of them seen just once; the ten biggest clones take up more than 4.5%. The material sequenced was blood. These receptor sequences come from a woman aged 18-29 years with Graves' hyperthyroidism. CDR3s include the opening cysteine and the closing phenylalanine or tryptophan. Each record gives: D gene, V gene, J gene, clone size, CDR3 DNA, CDR3 protein. The D gene is left open where the match is weak. A row's size may be missing; if present it is once, few, many or a size class.

d_call: .; v_call: TRBV6-2/TRBV6-3; j_call: TRBJ1-1; clone_size: many; cdr3_nt: TGTGCCAGCAGACATCATTCGGCTGAAGCTTTCTTT; cdr3_aa: CASRHHSAEAFF
d_call: .; v_call: TRBV11-3; j_call: TRBJ2-1; clone_size: few; cdr3_nt: TGTGCCAGCAGCTTAGATGGGACCAGGTCAAATGAGCAGTTCTTC; cdr3_aa: CASSLDGTRSNEQFF
d_call: .; v_call: TRBV27; j_call: TRBJ2-7; clone_size: many; cdr3_nt: TGTGCCAGCAGTTCACCCGGGTCCTACGAGCAGTACTTC; cdr3_aa: CASSSPGSYEQYF
d_call: TRBD1; v_call: TRBV3-1; j_call: TRBJ1-1; clone_size: .; cdr3_nt: TGTGCCAGCAGACCCCGAGACAGGGAGGACACTGAAGCTTTCTTT; cdr3_aa: CASRPRDREDTEAFF
d_call: .; v_call: TRBV9; j_call: TRBJ2-7; clone_size: few; cdr3_nt: TGTGCCAGCAGCAAGCGGACTGAACCCTACGAGCAGTACTTC; cdr3_aa: CASSKRTEPYEQYF
d_call: TRBD2; v_call: TRBV20-1; j_call: TRBJ2-1; clone_size: .; cdr3_nt: TGCAGTGCCAGGGCCGGGACTAGGGTCTACAATGAGCAGTTCTTC; cdr3_aa: CSARAGTRVYNEQFF
d_call: .; v_call: TRBV19; j_call: TRBJ2-1; clone_size: .; cdr3_nt: TGTGCCAGTACGGTGAACTCCTACAATGAGCAGTTCTTC; cdr3_aa: CASTVNSYNEQFF
d_call: .; v_call: TRBV13; j_call: TRBJ2-1; clone_size: .; cdr3_nt: TGTGCCAGCAGCCCACGTGGGAGCGTTGAGCAGTTCTTC; cdr3_aa: CASSPRGSVEQFF
d_call: TRBD2; v_call: TRBV5-4; j_call: TRBJ2-1; clone_size: .; cdr3_nt: TGTGCCAGCAGCAGGGAGGGCCATGAGCAGTTCTTC; cdr3_aa: CASSREGHEQFF
d_call: .; v_call: TRBV4-1; j_call: TRBJ1-1; clone_size: few; cdr3_nt: TGCGCCAGCAGCCAGAACGTAGGGAACACTGAAGCTTTCTTT; cdr3_aa: CASSQNVGNTEAFF
d_call: .; v_call: TRBV11-2; j_call: TRBJ1-2; clone_size: many; cdr3_nt: TGTGCCAGCAGCTTAGGGGAGAACTATGGCTACACCTTC; cdr3_aa: CASSLGENYGYTF
d_call: TRBD1; v_call: TRBV27; j_call: TRBJ1-5; clone_size: .; cdr3_nt: TGTGCCAGCGGCGCTCGGGGGACAGGGGGCAGTCAGCCCCAGCATTTT; cdr3_aa: CASGARGTGGSQPQHF
d_call: .; v_call: TRBV2; j_call: TRBJ2-1; clone_size: many; cdr3_nt: TGTGCCAGCAGTGGCCTAGGCTACAATGAGCAGTTCTTC; cdr3_aa: CASSGLGYNEQFF